This T cell receptor beta chain was obtained from a study of radiotherapy plus CTLA-4 blockade in lung cancer. Study details: Objective responses occurred in about 17% of patients; around 31% had disease control. Points from the study as a whole: Response was reportedly best predicted by early blood T cell clone dynamics, with interferon-beta. In blood, TCR clones derived from the tumor expanded after radiotherapy plus ipilimumab.

Patients with chemo-refractory metastatic non-small-cell lung cancer received focal radiation plus CTLA-4 blockade with ipilimumab. The method was immunoSEQ multiplex PCR; TCRdb's version includes in-frame clones alone and lacks a portion of them. The sample lists more than 95,000 clones, approximately 75% occurring once. In the case of this clone: The antigen remains undetermined.

The V end was cut by 11 bases, the J end by 9 bases, with 15 bases between. Looked up from germline, CDR1 is MDHEN and CDR2 is SYDVKM. This CDR3 has 11 residues. The sample consisted of peripheral blood, taken from a patient treated with radiotherapy plus ipilimumab. The TCR sequence derives from a human donor with non-small cell lung cancer who had a partial response to radiotherapy plus ipilimumab. Some clones in this sample may be carry-over from other donors' samples. The rearrangement links TRBV28 to TRBJ2-3; a possible D gene is TRBD1 (5 bases). CDR3 sequence reads: CAGDSPGTQYF. CDR3 bases: TGTGCCGGTGACAGCCCAGGGACGCAGTATTTT.